What follows are 22 T cell receptor beta chains derived from one specimen sequenced in a study of shared clonotypes between healthy human individuals. Libraries were prepared by immunoSEQ multiplex PCR; TCRdb keeps only in-frame clonotypes and omits some of them. The repertoire includes 2 million to 2.5 million clones, around 92% of them detected once, and 0.3% to 0.45% sits in the top ten. Source material: naive CD4+ T cells from PBMCs. Subset indicated: CD45RA+ positively selected. The receptors here all came from a man aged 18 to 30 in good health. Some clones in this sample may be carry-over from other donors' samples.

The chain is built from TRBV15 and TRBJ2-7; 9 bases are shared with TRBD2. Germline trimming cut 2 bases from V and 6 bases from J; bases unmatched to any gene: 8. The CDR3 loop spans 15 amino acids. Germline V gene data show CDR1 as LNHNV and CDR2 as YYDKDF (reference sequence). CDR3 in amino acids: CATSRYSGSFVEQYF. CDR3 bases: TGTGCCACCAGCAGATATAGCGGGAGTTTCGTCGAGCAGTACTTC.

The chain has TRBV5-1 and TRBJ2-3; no reliable D call. Trimming took 7 bases from V and 2 from J, leaving 14 bases between them. The CDR3 is 14 residues long. Germline lookup yields CDR1 SGHRS and CDR2 YFSETQ. CDR3 nucleotide sequence: TGCGCCAGCTCACAGTACCGAGACACAGATACGCAGTATTTT. This encodes CASSQYRDTDTQYF. The complete variable domain, with remaining parts taken from reference TRBV5-1 and TRBJ2-3, reads KAGVTQTPRYLIKTRGQQVTLSCSPISGHRSVSWYQQTPGQGLQFLFEYFSETQRNKGNFPGRFSGRQFSNSRSEMNVSTLELGDSALYLCASSQYRDTDTQYFGPGTRLTVL.

Comment on this clone: Different DNA sequences within this sample yield the same CDR3. The chain couples TRBV29-1 to TRBJ2-1, with D perhaps given as TRBD1 or TRBD2 (5 bases each). V was cut by 2 bases and J by 0 bases, with 8 bases left in between. Germline V gives CDR1 SQVTM, CDR2 ANQGSEA. CDR3 length equals 14 residues. For the CDR3, the DNA is TGCAGCGTTGAACCAGGGAGCTCCTACAATGAGCAGTTCTTC. It yields the protein CSVEPGSSYNEQFF.

The CDR3 nucleotides are TGTGCCAGCAGTTCTCTTACAGGGCGGGGCACTGAAGCTTTCTTT. It translates to CASSSLTGRGTEAFF. The V call is TRBV6-6, the J call TRBJ1-1, with TRBD1 as a possible D gene (6 bases). The V end was cut by 4 bases, the J end by 4 bases, with 16 bases between. The germline gives CDR1 MNHNY, CDR2 SVGAGI (reference sequence). This CDR3 has 15 amino acids.

The genes are TRBV2 and TRBJ1-1; 8 bases fit TRBD1. Germline CDR1 SNHLY, CDR2 FYNNEI. This CDR3 has 14 amino acids. V was pared by 6 bases and J by 10 bases, with 13 bases of the junction left unmatched. The CDR3, as DNA: TGTGCCAGCAGGGGGCATGGGACAGGCGGGGGAGCTTTCTTT. Its translation: CASRGHGTGGGAFF.

This sequence joins TRBV6-6 and TRBJ2-2, with TRBD2 matching over 13 bases. CDR1 MNHNY and CDR2 SVGAGI come from the germline V gene (reference sequence). CDR3 size: 14 residues. The junction had 1 base not matched to a gene; V was cut back by 8 bases and J by 4 bases. The chain's CDR3 is CASRTSGSTGELFF. The DNA of the CDR3 is TGTGCCAGCCGGACTAGCGGGAGCACCGGGGAGCTGTTTTTT.

Note on this clone: Other DNA sequences in the sample encode the same CDR3. The chain employs TRBV7-2 and TRBJ1-1, with a tentative D call TRBD1 (5 bases). The CDR3 runs 13 residues. Looked up from germline, CDR1 is SGHTA and CDR2 is FQGNSA. V was shortened by 2 bases and J by 4 bases, with 8 bases between the two germline ends. The CDR3 is CASSLRQGTEAFF. The DNA of the CDR3 is TGTGCCAGCAGCTTAAGGCAGGGCACTGAAGCTTTCTTT.

This clone is a singleton in its sample. The chain links TRBV5-8 to TRBJ1-5, with 9 bases that match TRBD1. The ends lost 2 bases at V and 9 bases at J; junction bases unmatched: 18. The CDR3 runs 18 residues. Germline lookup yields CDR1 SGHTS and CDR2 YDEGEE. The CDR3 DNA follows: TGTGCCAGCAGCTTCTACGACACCGGGACAGGGCCTAGACGGCCCCAGCATTTT. Its protein is CASSFYDTGTGPRRPQHF.

In DNA, the CDR3 is TGTGCCAGCAGGTGGGGACTAGCGGTTAATGAGCAGTTCTTC. This sequence encodes CASRWGLAVNEQFF. The J gene is TRBJ2-1, the V gene TRBV6-5; 11 bases map to TRBD2. CDR3 size: 14 residues. Germline CDR1 MNHEY, CDR2 SVGAGI. With 6 bases clipped from V and 7 bases from J, the junction kept 5 bases outside the gene matches.

The rearrangement uses TRBV6-6 and TRBJ2-7; no clear D. Germline loops: CDR1 MNHNY, CDR2 SVGAGI (reference sequence). V was shortened by 5 bases and J by 3 bases, with 5 bases between the two germline ends. The CDR3 loop spans 11 amino acids. CDR3 bases: TGTGCCAGCAGTACCATCTACGAGCAGTACTTC. As protein: CASSTIYEQYF.

The chain recombines TRBV2 with TRBJ2-7; TRBD2 agrees at 8 bases. Germline assignment: CDR1 SNHLY and CDR2 FYNNEI. The CDR3 extends over 13 amino acids. The ends lost 7 bases at V and 2 bases at J; junction bases unmatched: 4. The CDR3 sequence is CASTWGLAYEQYF. CDR3 in DNA: TGTGCCAGCACGTGGGGACTAGCCTACGAGCAGTACTTC.

This clone was counted between two and nine times. V and J are TRBV19 and TRBJ1-5; D gene uncertain. The CDR3 is 12 residues long. The V gene's germline CDR1 is LNHDA and CDR2 SQIVND (reference sequence). Trimming shortened V by 1 base and J by 9 bases, and 7 bases separated the two germline ends. The CDR3 here is CASSIVARPQHF. The CDR3, as DNA: TGTGCCAGTAGTATAGTAGCCCGGCCCCAGCATTTT.

The chain links TRBV15 to TRBJ1-4, with D tentatively TRBD1 (6 bases). V lost 4 bases, J lost 8 bases, and 14 bases lay in between. The CDR3 length is 14 residues. Germline V CDR1 and CDR2: LNHNV, YYDKDF (reference sequence). CDR3 amino acids: CATSTGQLWEKLFF. For the CDR3, the DNA is TGTGCCACCAGCACCGGACAGCTTTGGGAAAAACTGTTTTTT.

This clone came up once. The chain joins TRBV19 to TRBJ2-5; D is possibly TRBD2 (6 bases). From germline, CDR1 is LNHDA and CDR2 SQIVND (reference sequence). The V gene lost 7 bases and the J gene lost 8 bases, with 20 bases spanning the gap. The CDR3 covers 14 residues. The CDR3 loop reads CASIRGTLKKTQYF. In DNA form, the CDR3 reads TGTGCCAGTATACGCGGGACGTTAAAAAAAACCCAGTACTTC.

Of note for this clone: One junction end disagrees with the germline gene, perhaps due to a read error. The J gene is TRBJ1-1, the V gene TRBV7-3; the match to TRBD1 covers 8 bases. Germline V CDR1 and CDR2: SGHTA, FQGTGA. The length of the CDR3 is 17 residues. The CDR3, as DNA: TGTGCCAGCAGCATAACAGGGGGAAGGGTGTTGCCCACTGAAGCTTTCTTT. Its protein product is CASSITGGRVLPTEAFF.

The CDR3 here is CASTPGQASYQPQHF. In nucleotides, the CDR3 is TGTGCCAGCACCCCGGGACAGGCTTCCTATCAGCCCCAGCATTTT. The rearrangement uses TRBV6-6 and TRBJ1-5; 8 bases are a match to TRBD1. The germline CDR1 and CDR2 sequences are MNHNY and SVGAGI (reference sequence). J gave up 5 bases and V 7 bases, and 10 bases lay outside the gene matches. The CDR3 contains 15 residues.

This chain joins TRBV5-1 and TRBJ1-5; D is ambiguous. V was pared by 0 bases and J by 7 bases, with 8 bases between. This CDR3 spans 13 amino acids. CDR1 is SGHRS, CDR2 YFSETQ, per germline. DNA for the CDR3: TGCGCCAGCAGCTTGGAAGGAGAGCAGCCCCAGCATTTT. Protein sequence: CASSLEGEQPQHF. The entire variable domain, with the rest obtained from reference TRBV5-1 and TRBJ1-5, is as follows: KAGVTQTPRYLIKTRGQQVTLSCSPISGHRSVSWYQQTPGQGLQFLFEYFSETQRNKGNFPGRFSGRQFSNSRSEMNVSTLELGDSALYLCASSLEGEQPQHFGDGTRLSIL.

Details on this clone: The sample holds other DNA sequences that translate to the same CDR3. The chain couples TRBV7-8 to TRBJ2-6; D is undetermined. Per germline, CDR1 SGHVS and CDR2 FQNEAQ. The CDR3 is made up of 14 amino acids. Between the trimmed V and J ends, which lost 2 bases and 1 base, there was a span of 3 bases. In DNA, the CDR3 is TGTGCCAGCAGCTTAACATCTGGGGCCAACGTCCTGACTTTC. It yields the protein CASSLTSGANVLTF.

The chain links TRBV14 to TRBJ2-1; 10 bases match TRBD2. CDR1 and CDR2 (germline): SGHDN, FVKESK. V shed 0 bases and J 8 bases; nucleotides not matched to a gene: 10. This CDR3 has 17 amino acids. CDR3 coding DNA: TGTGCCAGCAGCCAAGATGCGGCTAGCGGGAGTTTACATGAGCAGTTCTTC. This sequence encodes CASSQDAASGSLHEQFF. The whole variable domain, filled in from reference TRBV14 and TRBJ2-1, reads EAGVTQFPSHSVIEKGQTVTLRCDPISGHDNLYWYRRVMGKEIKFLLHFVKESKQDESGMPNNRFLAERTGGTYSTLKVQPAELEDSGVYFCASSQDAASGSLHEQFFGPGTRLTVL.

The chain couples TRBV30 to TRBJ1-5, with D possibly being TRBD1 (6 bases). The CDR3 runs 15 residues. The V end lost 0 bases, the J end lost 4 bases, and 13 bases lay between the germline ends. CDR1 is GTSNPN and CDR2 is SVGIG in the germline V gene (reference sequence). The CDR3 coding sequence is TGTGCCTGGAGTGTAGCTGGACAGCGAAATCAGCCCCAGCATTTT. It specifies CAWSVAGQRNQPQHF.

As DNA, the CDR3 is TGTGCCAGCAGTTACGGCATAGATCAAGAGACCCAGTACTTC. Protein: CASSYGIDQETQYF. The rearrangement uses TRBV6-6 and TRBJ2-5, with D unresolved. This CDR3 region has 14 residues. Germline CDR1 is MNHNY and CDR2 is SVGAGI (reference sequence). Trimming left V 2 bases short and J 2 bases short, with 9 bases between.

As regards this clone: Other DNA sequences in the same sample also yield this CDR3. This rearrangement joins TRBV5-1 to TRBJ2-5; the D call may be TRBD1 or TRBD2 (5 bases each). The CDR3 consists of 13 residues. Trimming shortened V by 4 bases and J by 4 bases, and 11 bases separated the two germline ends. Germline CDR1 SGHRS, CDR2 YFSETQ. CDR3 sequence (DNA): TGCGCCAGCAGCCTGAGGGGATTAGAGACCCAGTACTTC. Amino acid sequence: CASSLRGLETQYF. Together with reference TRBV5-1 and TRBJ2-5, the CDR3 gives the full variable domain: KAGVTQTPRYLIKTRGQQVTLSCSPISGHRSVSWYQQTPGQGLQFLFEYFSETQRNKGNFPGRFSGRQFSNSRSEMNVSTLELGDSALYLCASSLRGLETQYFGPGTRLLVL.